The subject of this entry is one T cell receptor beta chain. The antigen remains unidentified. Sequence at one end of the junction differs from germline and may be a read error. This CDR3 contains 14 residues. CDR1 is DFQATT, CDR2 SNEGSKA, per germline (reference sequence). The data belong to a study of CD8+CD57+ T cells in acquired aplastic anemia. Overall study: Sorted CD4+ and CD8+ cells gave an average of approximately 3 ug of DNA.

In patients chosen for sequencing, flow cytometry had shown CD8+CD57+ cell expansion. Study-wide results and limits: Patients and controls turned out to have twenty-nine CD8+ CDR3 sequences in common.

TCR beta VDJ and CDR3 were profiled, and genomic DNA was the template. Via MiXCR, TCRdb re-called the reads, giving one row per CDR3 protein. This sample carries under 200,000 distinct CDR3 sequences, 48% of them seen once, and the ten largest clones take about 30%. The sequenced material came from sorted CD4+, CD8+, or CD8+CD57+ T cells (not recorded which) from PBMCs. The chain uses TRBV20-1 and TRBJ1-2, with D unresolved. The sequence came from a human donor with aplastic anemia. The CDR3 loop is CSARAEGENDGYTF. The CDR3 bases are TGCAGTGCTAGAGCGGAGGGCGAGAACGATGGATACACCTTC.